The 22 T cell receptor beta chains reported below all come from one sample, sequenced in a study of OX40 agonist ivuxolimab in advanced cancers. The table came from immunoSEQ multiplex PCR; TCRdb's copy has only in-frame clones and leaves some out. The sample gives 50,000 to 70,000 clones, around 81% of which show up once; under 3.5% is in the top ten. The sample consisted of CD4+ or CD8+ T cells sorted from blood, taken in a trial of the OX40 agonist ivuxolimab. These receptors were obtained from an adult with an advanced solid tumor such as melanoma, head and neck, liver or kidney cancer.

The gene calls are TRBV5-1 and TRBJ1-2; 7 bases map to TRBD1. Looked up from germline, CDR1 is SGHRS and CDR2 is YFSETQ. Trimming cost V 4 bases and J 7 bases; bases outside gene matches: 19. This CDR3 comprises 17 residues. The CDR3 region has the DNA TGCGCCAGCAGCGCCCACACCGGGAGAGGAGGGGGCGGTGGCTACACCTTC. It translates to CASSAHTGRGGGGGYTF.

J is TRBJ1-2 and V is TRBV6-6; 12 nucleotides match TRBD1. The CDR3 consists of 15 residues. Per the germline V gene, CDR1 is MNHNY and CDR2 is SVGAGI (reference sequence). With 5 bases clipped from V and 8 bases from J, the junction kept 9 bases outside the gene matches. The chain's CDR3 is CASSNPGQGARGYTF. CDR3 nucleotide sequence: TGTGCCAGCAGTAATCCGGGACAGGGGGCGCGAGGCTACACCTTC.

The J gene is TRBJ1-2, the V gene TRBV7-2; 7 nucleotides agree with TRBD1. The CDR3 spans 14 residues. Looked up from germline, CDR1 is SGHTA and CDR2 is FQGNSA. The junction had 9 bases not matched to a gene; V was cut back by 5 bases and J by 6 bases. CDR3 in amino acids: CASSPTRDSDGYTF. In nucleotides, the CDR3 is TGTGCCAGCAGCCCAACCCGGGACAGCGATGGCTACACCTTC.

J is TRBJ1-5 and V is TRBV5-6; no clear D. The CDR3 spans 14 residues. Germline lookup yields CDR1 SGHDT and CDR2 YYEEEE. V gave up 4 bases and J gave up 6 bases, with 14 bases separating them. The CDR3, as DNA: TGTGCCAGCAGCCTGAACAGTTTTACTCAGCCCCAGCATTTT. Its translation: CASSLNSFTQPQHF.

This clone has only one observation. This chain joins TRBV12-2 and TRBJ1-2; the DNA was not used to check the table's D call, TRBD1. TRBV12-2 is labeled a pseudogene. The CDR3 runs 16 residues. CDR3 amino acids: CASRLALGQGTYGYTF. The CDR3 DNA is TGTGCAAGTCGCTTAGCCCTAGGACAGGGAACCTATGGCTACACCTTC.

The chain combines TRBV19 with TRBJ2-1; D unresolved. CDR3 length: 15 amino acids. Per germline, CDR1 LNHDA and CDR2 SQIVND (reference sequence). Trimming took 3 bases from V and 3 from J, leaving 12 bases between them. CDR3 DNA sequence: TGTGCCAGTAGTATTGCTGGGGTCTACTACAATGAGCAGTTCTTC. Protein sequence: CASSIAGVYYNEQFF.

The chain recombines TRBV5-1 with TRBJ2-1, with TRBD2 identical over 7 bases. The CDR3 spans 14 residues. Germline loops: CDR1 SGHRS, CDR2 YFSETQ. The trim removed 6 bases at V and 9 bases at J, leaving 12 bases unmatched. The DNA for the CDR3 is TGCGCCAGCACTCCCGGTCAACGCGGGGGTGAGCAGTTCTTC. Residues: CASTPGQRGGEQFF.

The chain links TRBV21-1 to TRBJ2-5; the D call of TRBD2 is as the table states it, not checked on the DNA. TRBV21-1 is reported as a pseudogene. CDR3 length equals 15 residues. CDR3 region: CASSKGLAVQETQYF. The CDR3, as DNA: TGTGCCAGCAGCAAAGGGCTAGCGGTACAAGAGACCCAGTACTTC.

The chain couples TRBV10-3 to TRBJ1-5; TRBD1 is a possible D gene (6 bases). Germline lookup yields CDR1 ENHRY and CDR2 SYGVKD. Trimming stripped 4 bases from V and 1 base from J, with 14 bases between. There are 16 residues in the CDR3. This CDR3 reads CAISASGRGSNQPQHF. CDR3 coding DNA: TGTGCCATCAGTGCCTCGGGCAGGGGAAGCAATCAGCCCCAGCATTTT.

V gene TRBV19 combines with J gene TRBJ2-7; 8 bases line up with TRBD2. This CDR3 contains 15 residues. Germline assignment: CDR1 LNHDA and CDR2 SQIVND (reference sequence). V shed 4 bases, J shed 6 bases, and the junction held 11 bases outside the gene matches. The CDR3 nucleotides read TGTGCCAGTAGTACGCAGGGAACTAGCGGCGGCGAGCAGTACTTC. It yields the protein CASSTQGTSGGEQYF.

The chain recombines TRBV6-6 with TRBJ2-1, with TRBD2 matching over 7 bases. CDR3 length: 16 amino acids. Germline lookup yields CDR1 MNHNY and CDR2 SVGAGI (reference sequence). V gave up 5 bases and J gave up 3 bases; unmatched junction bases: 10. As DNA, the CDR3 is TGTGCCAGCAGTCAATCAGCGGGACTCGTCTACAATGAGCAGTTCTTC. It yields the protein CASSQSAGLVYNEQFF.

The chain uses TRBV2 and TRBJ1-2; 11 bases fit TRBD1. Losses at the gene ends were 1 base for V and 1 base for J; bases not matched to a gene: 2. CDR3 length equals 16 residues. CDR1 is SNHLY, CDR2 FYNNEI, per germline. The CDR3 DNA reads TGTGCCAGCAGTGAAGTAGGGACAGGGGGTAACTATGGCTACACCTTC. Translation: CASSEVGTGGNYGYTF.

The rearrangement uses TRBV5-1 and TRBJ1-2; no reliable D call. Trimming took 4 bases from V and 3 from J, leaving 10 bases between them. This CDR3 has 13 amino acids. The germline V gene encodes CDR1 SGHRS and CDR2 YFSETQ. CDR3: CASSTQAHYGYTF. In DNA, the CDR3 is TGCGCCAGCAGCACACAAGCACACTATGGCTACACCTTC.

J is TRBJ1-2 and V is TRBV30; the D is unclear. From germline, CDR1 is GTSNPN and CDR2 SVGIG (reference sequence). CDR3 length: 14 amino acids. V lost 0 bases and J lost 5, with 13 bases in between. CDR3 protein: CAWSVFRTSYGYTF. The DNA of the CDR3 is TGTGCCTGGAGTGTATTCCGGACTTCATATGGCTACACCTTC.

This clone was seen just once. The chain recombines TRBV7-9 with TRBJ1-4; D gene ambiguous. The germline gives CDR1 SEHNR, CDR2 FQNEAQ (reference sequence). V dropped 1 base and J dropped 3 bases, with 9 bases sitting between them. This CDR3 is built from 15 residues. The CDR3 loop reads CASSLVSSANEKLFF. CDR3 DNA sequence: TGTGCCAGCAGCTTAGTATCGTCTGCTAATGAAAAACTGTTTTTT. The whole variable domain, filled in from reference TRBV7-9 and TRBJ1-4, reads DTGVSQNPRHKITKRGQNVTFRCDPISEHNRLYWYRQTLGQGPEFLTYFQNEAQLEKSRLLSDRFSAERPKGSFSTLEIQRTEQGDSAMYLCASSLVSSANEKLFFGSGTQLSVL.

The chain uses TRBV5-4 and TRBJ1-3; D remains ambiguous. V lost 0 bases to trimming and J lost 0 bases, with 7 bases between them. The CDR3 has 15 amino acids. The germline V gene has CDR1 SGHNT and CDR2 YYREEE (reference sequence). The CDR3 DNA sequence: TGTGCCAGCAGCTTGGGTAGAAACTCTGGAAACACCATATATTTT. This sequence encodes CASSLGRNSGNTIYF.

In regard to this clone: Additional DNA sequences in this sample encode the identical CDR3. The J gene is TRBJ1-5, the V gene TRBV19; D is ambiguous. Trimming left V 1 base short and J 6 bases short, with 10 bases between. CDR1 LNHDA and CDR2 SQIVND come from the germline V gene (reference sequence). This CDR3 has 14 amino acids. The CDR3 DNA sequence: TGTGCCAGTAGTATAGTCGTCACGGGTCAGCCCCAGCATTTT. Its protein is CASSIVVTGQPQHF.

CDR3 DNA sequence: TGTGCCAGCAGCTTAGATAAATCACGGCGGGAGACCCAGTACTTC. Translating gives CASSLDKSRRETQYF. The rearrangement joins TRBV11-2 to TRBJ2-5; no clear D gene. The CDR3 sequence is 15 residues long. Trimming removed 0 bases from V and 5 bases from J, with 13 bases in between. The germline CDR1 and CDR2 sequences are SGHAT and FQNNGV.

The chain is built from TRBV7-2 and TRBJ2-1, with D possibly being TRBD2 (7 bases). V lost 2 bases to trimming and J lost 9 bases, with 20 bases between them. Germline V gene sequence: CDR1 SGHTA, CDR2 FQGNSA. The CDR3 is 16 amino acids. The CDR3 nucleotides are TGTGCCAGCAGCTTAACCCTAGGGGGGGCGGCGAGTGAGCAGTTCTTC. It specifies CASSLTLGGAASEQFF.

This chain connects TRBV11-3 to TRBJ2-5, with 9 bases matching TRBD1. The assigned J gene may be wrong: the sequence end matches TRBJ2-7 better. The CDR3 contains 14 residues. Germline lookup yields CDR1 SGHNT and CDR2 YENEEA. The CDR3 DNA sequence: TGTGCCAGCAGCTCTCAGCGGGACAGGGACGAGCAGTACTTC. Protein product: CASSSQRDRDEQYF.

The V and J genes are TRBV6-6 and TRBJ2-5; 7 bases are a match to TRBD1. Germline V gene lookup returns CDR1 MNHNY and CDR2 SVGAGI (reference sequence). The V gene end was trimmed by 8 bases and the J gene end by 2 bases; junction bases not matched to a gene: 5. This CDR3 is 13 amino acids long. The CDR3 nucleotides are TGTGCCAGCGCCCGGGACAGACAAGAGACCCAGTACTTC. It specifies CASARDRQETQYF.

V gene TRBV6-6 combines with J gene TRBJ2-6; D is uncertain. Germline V gives CDR1 MNHNY, CDR2 SVGAGI (reference sequence). V was trimmed by 8 bases and J by 2 bases, leaving 4 bases between them. The CDR3 consists of 12 residues. The DNA of the CDR3 is TGTGCCAGCGGGACTGGGGCCAACGTCCTGACTTTC. This translates into CASGTGANVLTF.